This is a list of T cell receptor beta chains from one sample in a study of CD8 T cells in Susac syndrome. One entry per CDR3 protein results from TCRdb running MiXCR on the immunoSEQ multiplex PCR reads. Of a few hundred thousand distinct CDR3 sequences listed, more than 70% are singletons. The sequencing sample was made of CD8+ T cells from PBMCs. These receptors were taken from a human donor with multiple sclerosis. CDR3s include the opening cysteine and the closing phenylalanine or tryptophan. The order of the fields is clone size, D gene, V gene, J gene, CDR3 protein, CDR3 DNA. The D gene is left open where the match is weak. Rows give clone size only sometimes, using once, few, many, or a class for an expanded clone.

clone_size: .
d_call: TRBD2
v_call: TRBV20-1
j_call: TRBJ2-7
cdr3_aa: CSAREIRAGSYEQYF
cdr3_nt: TGCAGTGCTAGAGAAATAAGAGCGGGGTCCTACGAGCAGTACTTC

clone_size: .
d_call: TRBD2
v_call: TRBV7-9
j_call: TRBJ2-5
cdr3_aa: CASSPRAGETQYF
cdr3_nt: TGTGCCAGCAGCCCTAGAGCGGGGGAGACCCAGTACTTC

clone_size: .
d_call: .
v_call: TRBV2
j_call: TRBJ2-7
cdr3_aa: CAIQGTSYEQYF
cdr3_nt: TGTGCCATCCAAGGGACCTCCTACGAGCAGTACTTC

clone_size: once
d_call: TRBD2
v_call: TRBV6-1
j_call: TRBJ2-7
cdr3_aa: CASSPRTSGRAYEQYF
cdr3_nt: TGTGCCAGCAGTCCCCGAACTAGCGGGAGGGCCTACGAGCAGTACTTC

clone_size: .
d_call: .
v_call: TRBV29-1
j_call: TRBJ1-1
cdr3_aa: CSVGNTEAFF
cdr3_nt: TGCAGCGTTGGAAACACTGAAGCTTTCTTT

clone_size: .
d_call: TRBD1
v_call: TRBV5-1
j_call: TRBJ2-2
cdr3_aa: CASSLGDRENTGELFF
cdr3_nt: TGCGCCAGCAGCTTGGGGGACAGGGAGAACACCGGGGAGCTGTTTTTT

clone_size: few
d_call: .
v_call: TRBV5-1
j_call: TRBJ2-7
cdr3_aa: CASSLGDGPYEQYF
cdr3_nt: TGCGCCAGCAGCTTGGGGGACGGTCCCTACGAGCAGTACTTC

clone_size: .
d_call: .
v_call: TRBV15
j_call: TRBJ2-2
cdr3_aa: CATSRDNDREGTGELFF
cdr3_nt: TGTGCCACCAGCAGAGACAACGACAGGGAGGGGACCGGGGAGCTGTTTTTT

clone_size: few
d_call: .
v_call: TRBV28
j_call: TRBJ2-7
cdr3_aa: CASSYTGFSYEQYF
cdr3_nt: TGTGCCAGCAGTTACACAGGGTTTTCCTACGAGCAGTACTTC

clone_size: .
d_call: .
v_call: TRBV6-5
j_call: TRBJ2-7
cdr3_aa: CASSYSLLREQYF
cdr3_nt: TGTGCCAGCAGTTACTCCCTCTTGAGGGAGCAGTACTTC

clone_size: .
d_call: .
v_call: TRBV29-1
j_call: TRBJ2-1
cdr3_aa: CSVEKNEQFF
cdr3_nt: TGCAGCGTTGAAAAAAATGAGCAGTTCTTC

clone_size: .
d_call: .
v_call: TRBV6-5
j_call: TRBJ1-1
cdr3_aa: CASTTGIYHTEAFF
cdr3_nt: TGTGCCAGCACCACAGGGATTTATCACACTGAAGCTTTCTTT

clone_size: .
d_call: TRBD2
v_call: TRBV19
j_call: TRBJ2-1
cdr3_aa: CASSQLADHYNEQFF
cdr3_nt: TGTGCCAGTAGCCAACTAGCGGATCACTACAATGAGCAGTTCTTC

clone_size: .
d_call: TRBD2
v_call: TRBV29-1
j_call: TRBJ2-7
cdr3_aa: CSVMGGSYEQYF
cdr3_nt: TGCAGCGTTATGGGCGGGAGCTACGAGCAGTACTTC

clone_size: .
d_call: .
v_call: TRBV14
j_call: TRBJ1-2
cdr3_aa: CASSSNQEPNYGYTF
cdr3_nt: TGTGCCAGCAGCTCAAATCAGGAGCCTAACTATGGCTACACCTTC

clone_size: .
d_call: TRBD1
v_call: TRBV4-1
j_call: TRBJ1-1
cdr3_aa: CASSPTGGGYTEAFF
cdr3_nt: TGCGCCAGCAGCCCCACAGGGGGCGGTTACACTGAAGCTTTCTTT

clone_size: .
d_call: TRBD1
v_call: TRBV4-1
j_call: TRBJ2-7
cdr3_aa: CASSQQGQGNNEQYF
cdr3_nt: TGCGCCAGCAGCCAACAGGGACAGGGGAACAACGAGCAGTACTTC

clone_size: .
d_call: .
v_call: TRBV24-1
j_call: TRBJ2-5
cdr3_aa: CATSDSAGETQYF
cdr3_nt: TGTGCCACCAGTGATTCCGCGGGGGAGACCCAGTACTTC

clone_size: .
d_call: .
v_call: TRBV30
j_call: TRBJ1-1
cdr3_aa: CAWRWENRDVTEAFF
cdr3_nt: TGTGCCTGGAGATGGGAAAACAGGGACGTCACTGAAGCTTTCTTT